The present TCR beta chain was sequenced within a study of cytomegalovirus exposure and HLA in healthy donors. General study results and limits: Altogether, some 170 TCR beta chains were recorded as cytomegalovirus-associated.

Healthy individuals who donated bone marrow served as the donors. As concerns this clone: Its antigen is currently unknown.

Primers included in the PCR were 60 Vbeta and 13 Jbeta primers. Here immunoSEQ multiplex PCR was the method, and the copy in TCRdb shows in-frame clones only, minus some. Of 55,000 to 70,000 clones listed, approximately 80% are singletons. Germline lookup yields CDR1 SGHNT and CDR2 YYREEE (reference sequence). The V and J ends lost 5 bases and 7 bases, in that order; junction bases with no gene match: 14. CDR3 length: 16 amino acids. Sequencing used PBMCs. The rearrangement uses TRBV5-4 and TRBJ1-1, with 10 bases aligning to TRBD1. This clonotype was sampled from a woman aged 40 to 49 in good health and CMV-seronegative. The CDR3 spells CASRTDRGRLRNEAFF. The DNA of the CDR3 is TGTGCCAGCAGAACCGACAGGGGGCGTCTTCGTAATGAAGCTTTCTTT. The full variable domain, rest sourced from reference TRBV5-4 and TRBJ1-1, is ETGVTQSPTHLIKTRGQQVTLRCSSQSGHNTVSWYQQALGQGPQFIFQYYREEENGRGNFPPRFSGLQFPNYSSELNVNALELDDSALYLCASRTDRGRLRNEAFFGQGTRLTVV.